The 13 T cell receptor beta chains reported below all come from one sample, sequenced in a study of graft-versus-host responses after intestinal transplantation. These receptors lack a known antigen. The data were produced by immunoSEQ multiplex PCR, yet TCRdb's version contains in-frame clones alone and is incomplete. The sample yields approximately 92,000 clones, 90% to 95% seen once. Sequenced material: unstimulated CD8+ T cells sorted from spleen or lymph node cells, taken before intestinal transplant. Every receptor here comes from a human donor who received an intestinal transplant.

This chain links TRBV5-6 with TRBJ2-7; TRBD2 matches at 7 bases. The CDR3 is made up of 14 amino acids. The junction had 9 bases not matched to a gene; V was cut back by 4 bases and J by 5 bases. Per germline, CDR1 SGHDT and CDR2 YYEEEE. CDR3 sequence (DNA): TGTGCCAGCAGCATTTCCCTAGCGGTACACGAGCAGTACTTC. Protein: CASSISLAVHEQYF.

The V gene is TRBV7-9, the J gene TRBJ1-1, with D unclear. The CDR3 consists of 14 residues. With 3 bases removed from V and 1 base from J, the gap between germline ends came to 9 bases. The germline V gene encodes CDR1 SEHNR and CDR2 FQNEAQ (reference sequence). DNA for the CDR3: TGTGCCAGCAGCTTCACCGGAGAGAACACTGAAGCTTTCTTT. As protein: CASSFTGENTEAFF.

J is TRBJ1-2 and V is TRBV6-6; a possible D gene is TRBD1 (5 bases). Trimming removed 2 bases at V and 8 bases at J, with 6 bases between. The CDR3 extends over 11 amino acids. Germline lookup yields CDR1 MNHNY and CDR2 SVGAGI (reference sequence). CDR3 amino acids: CASSYGAGYTF. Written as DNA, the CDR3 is TGTGCCAGCAGTTACGGGGCGGGCTACACCTTC.

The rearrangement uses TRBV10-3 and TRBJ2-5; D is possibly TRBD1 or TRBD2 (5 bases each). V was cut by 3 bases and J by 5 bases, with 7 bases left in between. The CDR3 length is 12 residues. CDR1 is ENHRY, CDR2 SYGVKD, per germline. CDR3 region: CAISDGDETQYF. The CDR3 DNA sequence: TGTGCCATCAGTGACGGGGACGAGACCCAGTACTTC.

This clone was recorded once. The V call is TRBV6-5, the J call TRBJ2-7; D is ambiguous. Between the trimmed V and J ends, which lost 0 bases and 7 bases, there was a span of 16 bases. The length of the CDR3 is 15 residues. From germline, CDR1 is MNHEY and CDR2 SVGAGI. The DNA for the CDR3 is TGTGCCAGCAGTTACTCGACCGCGCCCCTCTTGGAGCAGTACTTC. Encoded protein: CASSYSTAPLLEQYF.

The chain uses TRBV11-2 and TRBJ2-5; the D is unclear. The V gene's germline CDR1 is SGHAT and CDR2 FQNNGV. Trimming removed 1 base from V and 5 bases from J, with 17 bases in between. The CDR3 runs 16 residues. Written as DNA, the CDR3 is TGTGCCAGCAGCTTAGGAGCCGTATCGTATCGGGAGACCCAGTACTTC. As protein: CASSLGAVSYRETQYF.

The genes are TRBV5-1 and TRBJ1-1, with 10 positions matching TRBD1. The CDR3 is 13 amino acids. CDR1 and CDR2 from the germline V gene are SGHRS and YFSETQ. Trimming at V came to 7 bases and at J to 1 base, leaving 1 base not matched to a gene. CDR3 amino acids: CASGTGENTEAFF. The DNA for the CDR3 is TGCGCCAGCGGGACAGGGGAGAACACTGAAGCTTTCTTT.

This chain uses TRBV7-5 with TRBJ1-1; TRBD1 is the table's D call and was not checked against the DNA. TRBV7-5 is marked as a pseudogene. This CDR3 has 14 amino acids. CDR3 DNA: TGTGTCAGAAGCCCCAGGGGTCTTAACACTGAAGCTTTCTTT. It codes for CVRSPRGLNTEAFF.

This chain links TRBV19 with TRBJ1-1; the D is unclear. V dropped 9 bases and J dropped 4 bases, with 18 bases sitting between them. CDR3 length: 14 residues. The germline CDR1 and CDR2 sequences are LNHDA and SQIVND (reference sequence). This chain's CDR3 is CASSHSEVSTEAFF. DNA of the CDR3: TGTGCCAGCTCACATTCGGAGGTGAGCACTGAAGCTTTCTTT.

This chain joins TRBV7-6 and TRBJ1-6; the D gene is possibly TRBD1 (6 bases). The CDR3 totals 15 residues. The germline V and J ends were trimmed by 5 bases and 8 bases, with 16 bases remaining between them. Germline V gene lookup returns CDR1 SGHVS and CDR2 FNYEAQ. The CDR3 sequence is CASSPLSGAYSPLHF. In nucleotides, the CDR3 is TGTGCCAGCAGCCCGCTGTCGGGGGCTTATTCACCCCTCCACTTT.

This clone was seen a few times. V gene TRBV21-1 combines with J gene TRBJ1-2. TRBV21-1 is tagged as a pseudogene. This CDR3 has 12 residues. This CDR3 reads CASSILLLIHTF. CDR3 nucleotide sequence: TGTGCCAGCAGCATACTACTACTAATCCACACCTTC.

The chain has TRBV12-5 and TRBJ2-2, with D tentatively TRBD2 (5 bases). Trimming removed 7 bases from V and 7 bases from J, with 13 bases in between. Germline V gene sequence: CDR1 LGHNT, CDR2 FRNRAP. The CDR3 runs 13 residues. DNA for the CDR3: TGTGCTAGTGCTGGGAGTCGTCGCGGGGAGCTGTTTTTT. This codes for CASAGSRRGELFF.

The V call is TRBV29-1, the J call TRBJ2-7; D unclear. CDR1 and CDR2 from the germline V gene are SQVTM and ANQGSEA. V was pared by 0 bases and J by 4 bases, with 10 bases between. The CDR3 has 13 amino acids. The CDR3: CSVEDDLTYEQYF. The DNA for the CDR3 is TGCAGCGTTGAAGATGATCTGACGTACGAGCAGTACTTC.